A selection of T cell receptor beta chains follows, all from one sample in a study of cytomegalovirus exposure and HLA in healthy donors. The assay was immunoSEQ multiplex PCR, and TCRdb's table has in-frame clones only and misses some. Recorded for this sample: around 33,000 clones. The specimen sequenced was PBMCs. The origin of the receptors is a man between 40 and 49 years old in good health and CMV-seronegative. CDR3s include the opening cysteine and the closing phenylalanine or tryptophan. The D gene is left open where the match is weak.

>TRBV5-1|TRBJ1-5|TRBD1
CASSPTGTGEQPQHF
TGCGCCAGCAGCCCAACCGGGACAGGGGAGCAGCCCCAGCATTTT
>TRBV9|TRBJ2-5|TRBD1
CASSSQGAGVETQYF
TGTGCCAGCAGCTCACAGGGGGCTGGGGTAGAGACCCAGTACTTC
>TRBV4-1|TRBJ2-7|TRBD1
CASSQFFGPGQGRYEQYF
TGCGCCAGCAGCCAATTCTTTGGGCCGGGACAGGGGCGATACGAGCAGTACTTC
>TRBV28|TRBJ2-1|TRBD2
CASIPGLAGDNEQFF
TGTGCCAGCATTCCGGGACTAGCGGGGGACAATGAGCAGTTCTTC
>TRBV30|TRBJ1-1|-
CAWRQPGLPEAFF
TGTGCCTGGAGACAACCAGGTCTTCCTGAAGCTTTCTTT
>TRBV6-6|TRBJ1-1|TRBD1
CASSQRQGSMNTEAFF
TGTGCCAGCAGTCAGAGACAGGGCTCTATGAACACTGAAGCTTTCTTT
>TRBV29-1|TRBJ1-2|TRBD1
CSVGGQGVDYGYTF
TGCAGCGTTGGTGGTCAGGGGGTCGACTATGGCTACACCTTC
>TRBV5-1|TRBJ2-1|TRBD2
CASSHFLSGGNEQFF
TGCGCCAGCAGCCATTTTTTGAGCGGGGGAAATGAGCAGTTCTTC
>TRBV20-1|TRBJ2-7|-
CSGAKEYEQYF
TGCAGTGGAGCGAAAGAATACGAGCAGTACTTC
>TRBV29-1|TRBJ2-3|TRBD2
CSVGGGTSGPDTQYF
TGCAGCGTTGGGGGGGGGACTAGTGGCCCAGATACGCAGTATTTT
>TRBV19|TRBJ1-5|-
CASSGQTGINQPQHF
TGTGCCAGTAGTGGGCAGACAGGAATTAATCAGCCCCAGCATTTT
>TRBV7-6|TRBJ2-3|TRBD2
CASSPARTSGTDTQYF
TGTGCCAGCAGCCCTGCCAGGACTAGCGGTACAGATACGCAGTATTTT
>TRBV7-6|TRBJ2-7|TRBD1
CASSLEYTGTGYEQYF
TGTGCCAGCAGCTTAGAATATACCGGGACAGGCTACGAGCAGTACTTC
>TRBV5-6|TRBJ1-2|TRBD1
CASSLPGTGAYYGYTF
TGTGCCAGCAGCCTACCCGGGACAGGGGCGTACTATGGCTACACCTTC
>TRBV6-5|TRBJ2-5|TRBD2
CASSYSGTKETQYF
TGTGCCAGCAGTTACTCCGGGACTAAGGAGACCCAGTACTTC
>TRBV10-3|TRBJ1-1|-
CAITDPGLWGAFF
TGTGCCATCACCGACCCGGGACTTTGGGGAGCTTTCTTT
>TRBV9|TRBJ2-1|TRBD2
CASNLAGGVHNEQFF
TGTGCCAGCAACTTAGCGGGAGGGGTCCACAATGAGCAGTTCTTC
>TRBV7-2|TRBJ1-1|-
CASSLRGGSPMNTEAFF
TGTGCCAGCAGCTTAAGAGGAGGATCCCCCATGAACACTGAAGCTTTCTTT
>TRBV5-1|TRBJ1-1|-
CASSLAGLQDWRGNEAFF
TGCGCCAGCAGCTTGGCCGGCTTACAGGATTGGCGGGGGAATGAAGCTTTCTTT
>TRBV7-9|TRBJ1-4|TRBD1
CASSSDRENEKLFF
TGTGCCAGCAGCTCGGACAGGGAAAATGAAAAACTGTTTTTT
>TRBV28|TRBJ2-7|TRBD1
CASSRPGTGTHEQYF
TGTGCCAGCAGTAGACCCGGGACAGGGACCCACGAGCAGTACTTC
>TRBV27|TRBJ1-5|-
CASSLRGFNQPQHF
TGTGCCAGCAGTTTAAGGGGCTTCAATCAGCCCCAGCATTTT
>TRBV4-1|TRBJ2-3|TRBD1
CASSRHGTATDTQYF
TGCGCCAGCAGCCGACACGGGACAGCCACAGATACGCAGTATTTT
>TRBV27|TRBJ1-5|TRBD1
CASSFRGRGNQPQHF
TGTGCCAGCAGTTTTAGGGGGCGAGGCAATCAGCCCCAGCATTTT
>TRBV5-4|TRBJ2-7|-
CASSFSTGEGDEQYF
TGTGCCAGCAGCTTTTCGACAGGGGAGGGGGATGAGCAGTACTTC
>TRBV6-1|TRBJ2-3|-
CASIGVSTDTQYF
TGTGCCAGCATCGGAGTCTCAACAGATACGCAGTATTTT
>TRBV14|TRBJ2-3|-
CASSPSGVADTQYF
TGTGCCAGCAGCCCCTCAGGGGTGGCAGATACGCAGTATTTT
>TRBV30|TRBJ2-7|TRBD2
CAGSLTRTSGSEQYF
TGTGCCGGGAGTTTAACCCGGACTAGCGGGAGCGAGCAGTACTTC
>TRBV29-1|TRBJ1-2|TRBD1
CSFDFARGPAYGYTF
TGCAGCTTTGATTTTGCCAGGGGGCCCGCCTATGGCTACACCTTC
>TRBV7-9|TRBJ1-4|TRBD1
CASSIRQGANEKLFF
TGTGCCAGCAGCATAAGACAGGGCGCTAATGAAAAACTGTTTTTT
>TRBV10-3|TRBJ1-2|-
CAISGQGFGYTF
TGTGCCATCAGTGGTCAGGGTTTTGGCTACACCTTC
>TRBV18|TRBJ1-2|-
CASSPILSSLSNYGYTF
TGTGCCAGCTCACCAATTCTTAGTAGTCTTTCTAACTATGGCTACACCTTC
>TRBV10-3|TRBJ1-3|TRBD1
CAISEGNRGKNTIYF
TGTGCCATCAGTGAGGGGAACAGGGGGAAAAACACCATATATTTT
>TRBV5-1|TRBJ1-2|TRBD1
CASSLEGQGAGGYTF
TGCGCCAGCAGCTTGGAGGGACAGGGGGCCGGTGGCTACACCTTC
>TRBV9|TRBJ1-1|-
CASSITDTMMNTEAFF
TGTGCCAGCAGCATAACGGACACCATGATGAACACTGAAGCTTTCTTT
>TRBV2|TRBJ1-5|-
CASSITAPQHF
TGTGCCAGCAGTATAACAGCCCCCCAGCATTTT
>TRBV5-4|TRBJ2-7|-
CASSSLGYEQYF
TGTGCCAGCAGCTCGCTCGGTTACGAGCAGTACTTC
>TRBV9|TRBJ2-1|-
CASSVVGEDEQFF
TGTGCCAGCAGCGTAGTCGGAGAAGACGAGCAGTTCTTC
>TRBV5-1|TRBJ2-1|-
CASSLTATGWVSDNEQFF
TGCGCCAGCAGCCTTACCGCTACAGGGTGGGTATCCGACAATGAGCAGTTCTTC
>TRBV6-1|TRBJ2-1|TRBD2
CASSVALAGIYNEQFF
TGTGCCAGCAGTGTGGCACTAGCGGGGATATACAATGAGCAGTTCTTC
>TRBV4-1|TRBJ1-1|-
CASSQTSVSNTEAFF
TGCGCCAGCAGCCAAACGAGTGTTTCGAACACTGAAGCTTTCTTT
>TRBV12-5|TRBJ2-5|-
CASGLGATPQETQYF
TGTGCTAGTGGTTTGGGGGCAACACCCCAAGAGACCCAGTACTTC
>TRBV29-1|TRBJ2-7|TRBD2
CSVLGEGLYEQYF
TGCAGCGTGCTAGGGGAGGGACTCTACGAGCAGTACTTC
>TRBV6-5|TRBJ1-2|-
CASSYAQGWYGYTF
TGTGCCAGCAGTTACGCCCAGGGGTGGTATGGCTACACCTTC
>TRBV19|TRBJ1-1|-
CASSLRGAGATEAFF
TGTGCCAGTAGTCTTCGGGGGGCAGGAGCCACTGAAGCTTTCTTT
>TRBV7-7|TRBJ2-7|-
CASSLGAGRVEEQYF
TGTGCCAGCAGCTTAGGAGCAGGCAGGGTTGAGGAGCAGTACTTC
>TRBV27|TRBJ2-7|-
CASSLAGTHYSYEQYF
TGTGCCAGCAGTCTCGCCGGGACACATTACTCCTACGAGCAGTACTTC
>TRBV7-3|TRBJ1-2|-
CASSSPGENYGYTF
TGTGCCAGCAGCTCCCCCGGAGAAAACTATGGCTACACCTTC
>TRBV28|TRBJ1-1|-
CASNAPYTEAFF
TGTGCCAGCAACGCGCCCTACACTGAAGCTTTCTTT
>TRBV7-2|TRBJ2-7|-
CASSLSRDVYEQYF
TGTGCCAGCAGCTTATCGCGGGATGTGTACGAGCAGTACTTC
>TRBV29-1|TRBJ2-1|TRBD2
CSVSGTSPYNEQFF
TGCAGCGTCTCCGGGACTAGCCCCTACAATGAGCAGTTCTTC
>TRBV10-3|TRBJ2-1|TRBD1
CASGTGGRGKEQFF
TGTGCCAGCGGGACAGGGGGCCGAGGGAAAGAGCAGTTCTTC
>TRBV18|TRBJ2-7|-
CASSPRDGGNEQYF
TGTGCCAGCTCACCCAGGGACGGGGGTAACGAGCAGTACTTC